This is a list of T cell receptor beta chains from one sample in a study of blood T cell repertoires in COVID-19. Using immunoSEQ multiplex PCR, the repertoire was profiled, and TCRdb retains in-frame clones only, with some absent. The sample includes some 200,000 clones, around 81% seen only once; the top ten take roughly 9.6%. The material sequenced was peripheral blood. The receptors derive from a woman aged 40 to 49 with COVID-19, enrolled during active disease. CDR3s include the opening cysteine and the closing phenylalanine or tryptophan. Fields, in order: V gene, clone size, D gene, J gene, CDR3 DNA, CDR3 protein. The D gene is left open where the match is weak. Not every row has a clone size; where given, it reads once, few, many or a size class.

TRBV27	NA	TRBD2	TRBJ2-1	TGTGCCAGCATCGGTTCTAGCGGGAGGGTCTACAATGAGCAGTTCTTC	CASIGSSGRVYNEQFF
TRBV4-2	NA	TRBD2	TRBJ2-2	TGTGCCAGCAGCCACCAACTAGCGGGGAACACCGGGGAGCTGTTTTTT	CASSHQLAGNTGELFF
TRBV27	NA	NA	TRBJ1-3	TGTGCCAGCAGTTTATCTGAGTCCGGAAACACCATATATTTT	CASSLSESGNTIYF
TRBV27	NA	TRBD1	TRBJ2-3	TGTGCCAGCAGTTCACAGGGGACCACAGATACGCAGTATTTT	CASSSQGTTDTQYF
TRBV19	NA	NA	TRBJ1-1	TGTGCCAGTAGTAATCAACAGGGATCGGAGGCTTTCTTT	CASSNQQGSEAFF
TRBV12-3/TRBV12-4	NA	NA	TRBJ2-5	TGTGCCAGCAGGGAGGGTCAGACCCAGTACTTC	CASREGQTQYF
TRBV5-1	NA	NA	TRBJ1-1	TGCGCCAGCAGCTTGGCTGGCAGGAACACTGAAGCTTTCTTT	CASSLAGRNTEAFF
TRBV7-2	NA	TRBD2	TRBJ2-1	TGTGCCAGCAGCTTAGACGGGACTAGCGGATTATATGAGCAGTTCTTC	CASSLDGTSGLYEQFF
TRBV3-1/TRBV3-2	few	NA	TRBJ2-2	TGTGCCAGCAGCCAAGCCTTCCAGGGCGGGGAGCTGTTTTTT	CASSQAFQGGELFF
TRBV21-1	few	NA	TRBJ2-1	TGTGCCAGCAGCAAAAGGGTAACGGGAGGGCCGAATGAGCAGTTCTTC	CASSKRVTGGPNEQFF
TRBV6-1	NA	NA	TRBJ2-4	TGTGCCAGCAGTGAAATTCGAGGCAAAAACATTCAGTACTTC	CASSEIRGKNIQYF
TRBV2	few	NA	TRBJ1-2	NA	CASFLETGSGYTF
TRBV6-5	NA	TRBD1	TRBJ2-7	TGTGCCAGCATCGACAGACAGGGCTCGTCGCACGAGCAGTACTTC	CASIDRQGSSHEQYF
TRBV18	few	NA	TRBJ2-1	TGTGCCAGCTCACCAGAGAACGTCCGATCCAGGGAGCAGTTCTTC	CASSPENVRSREQFF
TRBV24-1	NA	TRBD1	TRBJ1-5	TGTGCCACCAGTGATTCCAGGACAGGGCCACATCAGCCCCAGCATTTT	CATSDSRTGPHQPQHF
TRBV9	NA	NA	TRBJ1-1	TGTGCCAGCAGCGCACGCATGGGGGCCAACACTGAAGCTTTCTTT	CASSARMGANTEAFF
TRBV6-2/TRBV6-3	NA	NA	TRBJ1-1	TGTGCCAGCAGTTACGCGACTGAAGCTTTCTTT	CASSYATEAFF
TRBV12-5	once	NA	TRBJ2-1	TGTGCTAGTGGTTTGGTTTCCGGGACATCGCTTCTCTACAATGAGCAGTTCTTC	CASGLVSGTSLLYNEQFF
TRBV18	few	NA	TRBJ2-5	TGTGCCAGCTCACCTGCGACTAGTTGGGAGACCCAGTACTTC	CASSPATSWETQYF
TRBV2	NA	NA	TRBJ2-5	TGTGCCAGCAGTGGCTACGAGACCCAGTACTTC	CASSGYETQYF
TRBV9	many	NA	TRBJ2-3	TGTGCCAGCAGCGATCCGGTGACGCAGTATTTT	CASSDPVTQYF